A selection of T cell receptor beta chains follows, all from one sample in a study of T cell responses to AZD1222 COVID-19 vaccine. The data were produced by immunoSEQ multiplex PCR, yet TCRdb's version contains in-frame clones alone and is incomplete. The sample consists of just over 150,000 clones, roughly 90% of them appearing once. The specimen was peripheral blood, collected 28 days after the second AZD1222 dose. These receptors came from an adult who received the AZD1222 COVID-19 vaccine. The CDR3 runs from the conserved cysteine through the conserved F or W. The order of the fields is CDR3 protein, CDR3 DNA, J gene, clone size, V gene, D gene. The D gene is left open where the match is weak. For some rows the clone size is stated as once, few or many, or as a class when expanded; others skip it.

cdr3_aa: CASSRSSGTGELFF
cdr3_nt: TGCGCCAGCAGCCGCTCAAGTGGGACCGGGGAGCTGTTTTTT
j_call: TRBJ2-2
clone_size: once
v_call: TRBV5-1
d_call: NA

cdr3_aa: CASSLVVSGNTIYF
cdr3_nt: TGTGCCAGCAGCTTGGTGGTCTCTGGAAACACCATATATTTT
j_call: TRBJ1-3
clone_size: NA
v_call: TRBV5-8
d_call: NA

cdr3_aa: CATRLAGVGYEQYF
cdr3_nt: TGTGCCACTCGACTAGCGGGAGTTGGCTACGAGCAGTACTTC
j_call: TRBJ2-7
clone_size: NA
v_call: TRBV27
d_call: TRBD2

cdr3_aa: CASSFLTGLITEAFF
cdr3_nt: TGTGCCAGCAGTTTTCTGACAGGGTTGATCACTGAAGCTTTCTTT
j_call: TRBJ1-1
clone_size: NA
v_call: TRBV27
d_call: TRBD1

cdr3_aa: CASSQMGQGRGEQYF
cdr3_nt: TGTGCCAGCAGCCAAATGGGACAGGGGAGGGGCGAGCAGTACTTC
j_call: TRBJ2-7
clone_size: NA
v_call: TRBV4-2
d_call: TRBD1

cdr3_aa: CASRIRDRDRNTIYF
cdr3_nt: TGTGCCAGCAGAATCCGGGACAGGGATCGAAACACCATATATTTT
j_call: TRBJ1-3
clone_size: once
v_call: TRBV28
d_call: TRBD1

cdr3_aa: CASSSGSEETQYF
cdr3_nt: TGCGCCAGCAGCTCGGGGAGCGAAGAGACCCAGTACTTC
j_call: TRBJ2-5
clone_size: NA
v_call: TRBV5-1
d_call: NA

cdr3_aa: CASSDSSGNTGELFF
cdr3_nt: TGTGCCAGCAGTGACTCGAGCGGGAACACCGGGGAGCTGTTTTTT
j_call: TRBJ2-2
clone_size: few
v_call: TRBV6-4
d_call: NA

cdr3_aa: CATSRTRQTQNTEAFF
cdr3_nt: TGTGCCACCAGCAGAACTAGACAAACTCAGAACACTGAAGCTTTCTTT
j_call: TRBJ1-1
clone_size: NA
v_call: TRBV15
d_call: NA

cdr3_aa: CASSSKNIQYF
cdr3_nt: TGTGCCAGCAGTTCCAAAAACATTCAGTACTTC
j_call: TRBJ2-4
clone_size: NA
v_call: TRBV6-2/TRBV6-3
d_call: NA

cdr3_aa: CASSPTRGRNEQFF
cdr3_nt: TGTGCCAGCAGCCCCACCAGGGGTCGCAATGAGCAGTTCTTC
j_call: TRBJ2-1
clone_size: NA
v_call: TRBV13
d_call: NA

cdr3_aa: CASSHARAGTGISYSNQPQHF
cdr3_nt: TGTGCCAGCAGCCACGCCCGAGCCGGGACAGGGATTTCGTATAGCAATCAGCCCCAGCATTTT
j_call: TRBJ1-5
clone_size: NA
v_call: TRBV27
d_call: TRBD1

cdr3_aa: CASSDRGDRNEKLFF
cdr3_nt: TGTGCCAGCAGCGACAGAGGGGACAGAAATGAAAAACTGTTTTTT
j_call: TRBJ1-4
clone_size: NA
v_call: TRBV7-9
d_call: TRBD1

cdr3_aa: CASSGGDPHGKLFF
cdr3_nt: TGTGCCAGCAGCGGGGGGGACCCGCATGGAAAACTGTTTTTT
j_call: TRBJ1-4
clone_size: NA
v_call: TRBV6-5
d_call: NA

cdr3_aa: CASTRDRGNTEAFF
cdr3_nt: TGTGCCAGCACCCGGGACAGGGGGAACACTGAAGCTTTCTTT
j_call: TRBJ1-1
clone_size: NA
v_call: TRBV21-1
d_call: NA

cdr3_aa: CASSQDLAFYGYTF
cdr3_nt: TGCGCCAGCAGCCAAGATTTAGCTTTCTATGGCTACACCTTC
j_call: TRBJ1-2
clone_size: NA
v_call: TRBV4-1
d_call: NA

cdr3_aa: CASSEARKGANGYTF
cdr3_nt: TGTGCCAGCAGTGAAGCGAGGAAGGGGGCGAATGGCTACACCTTC
j_call: TRBJ1-2
clone_size: NA
v_call: TRBV2
d_call: TRBD1

cdr3_aa: CASSGSLVFEQYF
cdr3_nt: TGTGCCAGCAGCGGTTCACTAGTTTTCGAGCAGTACTTC
j_call: TRBJ2-7
clone_size: NA
v_call: TRBV5-6
d_call: NA

cdr3_aa: CAISESTREGRWNTEAFF
cdr3_nt: TGTGCCATCAGTGAGTCGACCAGGGAGGGTAGGTGGAACACTGAAGCTTTCTTT
j_call: TRBJ1-1
clone_size: NA
v_call: TRBV10-3
d_call: NA

cdr3_aa: CASSFGTAYGYTF
cdr3_nt: TGTGCCAGCAGTTTCGGGACAGCCTATGGCTACACCTTC
j_call: TRBJ1-2
clone_size: NA
v_call: TRBV12-3/TRBV12-4
d_call: TRBD1

cdr3_aa: CATSDVVSSYNEQFF
cdr3_nt: TGTGCCACCAGTGACGTAGTTAGCTCCTACAATGAGCAGTTCTTC
j_call: TRBJ2-1
clone_size: NA
v_call: TRBV24-1
d_call: NA

cdr3_aa: CASSVPPPGNYGYTF
cdr3_nt: TGTGCCAGCAGCGTGCCCCCTCCGGGGAACTATGGCTACACCTTC
j_call: TRBJ1-2
clone_size: NA
v_call: TRBV9
d_call: NA

cdr3_aa: CSVGPKALDTEAFF
cdr3_nt: TGCAGCGTTGGGCCGAAGGCATTGGACACTGAAGCTTTCTTT
j_call: TRBJ1-1
clone_size: NA
v_call: TRBV29-1
d_call: NA

cdr3_aa: CASSQLGFRDTQYF
cdr3_nt: TGCGCCAGCAGCCAATTAGGCTTTAGAGATACGCAGTATTTT
j_call: TRBJ2-3
clone_size: NA
v_call: TRBV4-1
d_call: NA

cdr3_aa: CASSQERLGGQETQYF
cdr3_nt: TGTGCCAGCAGCCAAGAAAGGCTCGGAGGGCAAGAGACCCAGTACTTC
j_call: TRBJ2-5
clone_size: NA
v_call: TRBV3-1/TRBV3-2
d_call: NA

cdr3_aa: CASGGDRVRNSPLHF
cdr3_nt: TGTGCCAGCGGGGGGGACAGGGTTCGGAATTCACCCCTCCACTTT
j_call: TRBJ1-6
clone_size: NA
v_call: TRBV2
d_call: TRBD1

cdr3_aa: CASSLTGVSEKLFF
cdr3_nt: TGTGCCAGCAGCCTGACAGGGGTCTCTGAAAAACTGTTTTTT
j_call: TRBJ1-4
clone_size: NA
v_call: TRBV7-9
d_call: TRBD1

cdr3_aa: CASSSSNGIYNEQFF
cdr3_nt: TGTGCCAGCAGCTCCAGTAACGGGATATACAATGAGCAGTTCTTC
j_call: TRBJ2-1
clone_size: NA
v_call: TRBV7-6
d_call: NA

cdr3_aa: CASSLRGGLAFF
cdr3_nt: TGTGCCAGCAGTTTAAGAGGGGGCTTGGCTTTCTTT
j_call: TRBJ1-1
clone_size: NA
v_call: TRBV12-3/TRBV12-4
d_call: TRBD1